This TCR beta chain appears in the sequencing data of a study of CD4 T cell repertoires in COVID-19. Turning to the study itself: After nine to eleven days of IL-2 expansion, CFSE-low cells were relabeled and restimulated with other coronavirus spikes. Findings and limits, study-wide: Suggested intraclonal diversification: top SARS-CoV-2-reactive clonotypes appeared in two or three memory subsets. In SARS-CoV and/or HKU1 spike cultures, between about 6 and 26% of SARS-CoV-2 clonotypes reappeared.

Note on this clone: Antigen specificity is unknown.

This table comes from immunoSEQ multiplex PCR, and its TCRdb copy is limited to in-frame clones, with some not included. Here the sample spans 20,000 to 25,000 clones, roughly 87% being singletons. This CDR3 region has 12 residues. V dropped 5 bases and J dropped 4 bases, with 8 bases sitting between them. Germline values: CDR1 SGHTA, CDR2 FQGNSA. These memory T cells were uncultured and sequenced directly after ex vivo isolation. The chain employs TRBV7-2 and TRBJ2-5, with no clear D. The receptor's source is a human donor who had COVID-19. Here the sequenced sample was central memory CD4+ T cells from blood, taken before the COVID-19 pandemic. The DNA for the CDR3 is TGTGCCAGCAGCCTAGACGGAGAGACCCAGTACTTC. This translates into CASSLDGETQYF.